The T cell receptor beta chain under discussion was sequenced for a study of vaccination effects on CD4 cells after COVID-19. Study overall: Following the second dose by a median of 72 days, the post-vaccine samples were obtained.

V was pared by 2 bases and J by 7 bases, with 11 bases of the junction left unmatched. The CDR3 runs to 16 residues. Per the germline V gene, CDR1 is SGHRS and CDR2 is YFSETQ. After expansion with viral peptide pools in the ViraFEST assay, antigen-specific CD4+ T cells were sequenced. Isolation of CD4+ T cells took place after 10 days of culture. Participants each got two BNT162b2 or mRNA-1273 vaccine doses. Nucleocapsid antibodies stayed negative before and after vaccination, showing no earlier SARS-CoV-2 infection. Approximately 2.2 million PBMC per well received 10 IU/ml IL-2 and around 11 ug/ml peptides in culture. Clones were sequenced by immunoSEQ multiplex PCR, and TCRdb holds only the in-frame ones, with some missing. This sample has about 80,000 clones, with more than 60% found just once. A note on this clone: Its antigen is undetermined.

This TCR came from a human donor who received a COVID-19 vaccine. The specimen comprised CD4+ T cells from PBMCs cultured with HCoV-OC43 spike peptides, sampled after COVID-19 vaccination. Subset meaning: HCoV-OC43 spike overlapping peptide pool stimulation. The chain links TRBV5-1 to TRBJ1-4, with TRBD1 identical over 7 bases. CDR3 region: CASSLETGKAVEKLFF. For the CDR3, the DNA is TGCGCCAGCAGCTTAGAGACAGGGAAGGCGGTTGAAAAACTGTTTTTT.